This T cell receptor (beta chain) emerged from a study of CD8 T cells in ankylosing spondylitis. General study findings and limits: Previous work reported some of these motif variants in the synovial fluid and blood of reactive arthritis.

Quantitative 5'-RACE with molecular barcodes was used to make the TCR beta libraries. TCRdb analysed the 5' RACE reads with MiXCR anew, one entry per CDR3 protein. The data contain 180,000 or so distinct CDR3 sequences, approximately 10% of them singletons. The junction had 5 bases not matched to a gene; V was cut back by 3 bases and J by 4 bases. Germline lookup yields CDR1 LNHDA and CDR2 SQIVND (reference sequence). The CDR3 spans 15 residues. To note about this clonotype: Antigen: not known.

The receptor was isolated from a male donor with ankylosing spondylitis or in good health (not recorded which). Sequencing was performed on blood, either unsorted or a sorted T cell fraction (not recorded which). V is TRBV19 and J is TRBJ2-3; TRBD2 matches 9 bases. CDR3 in DNA: TGTGCCAGTAGTATCGGGACTAGCCCTCCAGATACGCAGTATTTT. Its protein product is CASSIGTSPPDTQYF.